Following are 23 T cell receptor beta chains from one sample sequenced in a study of Ad26.COV2.S vaccination and SARS-CoV-2 variants. The repertoire was sequenced with immunoSEQ multiplex PCR; TCRdb's copy has only in-frame clones and lacks some. The table shows 300,000 to 400,000 clones, with roughly 84% occurring only once. Treatment in this sample: some 20 received Ad26.COV2.S at low or high dose, single or two shots; about 5 received placebo; per-sample allocation not given. Sample collection was performed on day 63 after the first vaccine or placebo injection. The source was peripheral blood, collected in a trial of Ad26.COV2.S vaccine versus placebo. All receptors come from a person between 18 and 60 years old who received the Ad26.COV2.S COVID-19 vaccine or a placebo.

The chain is built from TRBV19 and TRBJ2-7, with a tentative D call TRBD1 (6 bases). Germline loops: CDR1 LNHDA, CDR2 SQIVND (reference sequence). With 3 bases removed from V and 3 bases from J, the gap between germline ends came to 12 bases. This CDR3 region has 14 residues. Here the CDR3 DNA reads TGTGCCAGTAGTATCCCGGGACAAGGCTACGAGCAGTACTTC. It yields the protein CASSIPGQGYEQYF.

J is TRBJ2-7 and V is TRBV7-9; no definite D call. Germline assignment: CDR1 SEHNR and CDR2 FQNEAQ (reference sequence). This CDR3 contains 13 residues. The ends were cut back, 0 bases at V and 5 bases at J, with 8 bases in the middle. This CDR3 is CASSLAGYDEQYF. CDR3 DNA sequence: TGTGCCAGCAGCTTAGCGGGGTACGACGAGCAGTACTTC.

The chain uses TRBV14 and TRBJ2-7, with 8 bases that match TRBD2. Germline CDR1 and CDR2: SGHDN and FVKESK. The J segment lost 3 bases and the V segment lost 4 bases, leaving 8 bases of the junction unmatched. The CDR3 is 15 residues long. CDR3 amino acids: CASSPIGTRVYEQYF. The CDR3 DNA is TGTGCCAGCAGCCCGATCGGGACTAGGGTCTACGAGCAGTACTTC.

The chain uses TRBV30 and TRBJ1-2; 12 bases are shared with TRBD1. Germline lookup yields CDR1 GTSNPN and CDR2 SVGIG (reference sequence). The CDR3 covers 15 residues. The V segment lost 3 bases and the J segment 7 bases; nucleotides outside the gene matches: 9. The CDR3 loop is CAWSPRDRGQGGYTF. DNA for the CDR3: TGTGCCTGGAGCCCCAGGGACAGGGGGCAGGGTGGCTACACCTTC. Drawing the rest from reference TRBV30 and TRBJ1-2, the complete variable domain is SQTIHQWPATLVQPVGSPLSLECTVEGTSNPNLYWYRQAAGRGLQLLFYSVGIGQISSEVPQNLSASRPQDRQFILSSKKLLLSDSGFYLCAWSPRDRGQGGYTFGSGTRLTVV.

This chain joins TRBV7-9 and TRBJ1-1; 10 bases line up with TRBD1. The CDR3 loop spans 16 amino acids. The germline CDR1 and CDR2 sequences are SEHNR and FQNEAQ (reference sequence). The V and J ends lost 4 bases and 0 bases, in that order; junction bases with no gene match: 5. The CDR3 sequence: CASSYWGQGMNTEAFF. CDR3 DNA: TGTGCCAGCAGCTATTGGGGACAGGGGATGAACACTGAAGCTTTCTTT.

V gene TRBV5-4 combines with J gene TRBJ1-5; 11 bases align to TRBD1. CDR1 and CDR2 (germline): SGHNT, YYREEE (reference sequence). V was clipped by 5 bases and J by 4 bases; unmatched bases: 5. The CDR3 is 15 residues long. This CDR3 reads CASSSGTGGNQPQHF. The CDR3 DNA follows: TGTGCCAGCAGTTCCGGGACAGGGGGTAATCAGCCCCAGCATTTT.

This chain joins TRBV7-2 and TRBJ2-1, with TRBD2 as a possible D gene (7 bases). There are 15 residues in the CDR3. The V end was cut by 5 bases, the J end by 9 bases, with 20 bases between. The germline CDR1 and CDR2 sequences are SGHTA and FQGNSA. CDR3 bases: TGTGCCAGCAGCGCCCGTGAGGGGGGGTTTGTTGAGCAGTTCTTC. Its translation is CASSAREGGFVEQFF.

CDR3 loop: CASSPGRVGNQPQHF. The CDR3 nucleotides are TGTGCCAGCAGCCCCGGGAGGGTGGGCAATCAGCCCCAGCATTTT. The rearrangement joins TRBV6-4 to TRBJ1-5; D unresolved. This CDR3 has 15 residues. Germline V gives CDR1 MRHNA, CDR2 SNTAGT. Trimming left V 6 bases short and J 2 bases short, with 14 bases between.

This clone was found a few times. CDR3 in DNA: TGTGCCTGCTTCAAGGGGGTCGGGGAAAAACTGTTTTTT. Its translation: CACFKGVGEKLFF. The rearrangement links TRBV30 to TRBJ1-4; weak D call: TRBD1 (6 bases). Germline V CDR1 and CDR2: GTSNPN, SVGIG (reference sequence). This CDR3 comprises 13 residues. Trimming cost V 6 bases and J 8 bases, with 16 bases left between them.

This chain joins TRBV18 and TRBJ2-3; 7 nucleotides match TRBD2. The CDR3 covers 14 residues. Trimming at V came to 3 bases and at J to 6 bases, leaving 6 bases not matched to a gene. Germline V CDR1 and CDR2: KGHSH, LQKENI. The CDR3 DNA reads TGTGCCAGCTCACCCGGGACTAAACCCGATACGCAGTATTTT. Encoded protein: CASSPGTKPDTQYF. Together with reference TRBV18 and TRBJ2-3, the CDR3 gives the full variable domain: NAGVMQNPRHLVRRRGQEARLRCSPMKGHSHVYWYRQLPEEGLKFMVYLQKENIIDESGMPKERFSAEFPKEGPSILRIQQVVRGDSAAYFCASSPGTKPDTQYFGPGTRLTVL.

J is TRBJ2-5 and V is TRBV7-2; D call uncertain. V shed 3 bases and J shed 0 bases, with 8 bases lying between them. In germline, CDR1 is SGHTA, CDR2 FQGNSA. The CDR3 runs to 14 residues. The CDR3 DNA sequence: TGTGCCAGCAGCTTTAGACCGTACCAAGAGACCCAGTACTTC. Protein: CASSFRPYQETQYF. The full variable domain, with the rest looked up from reference TRBV7-2 and TRBJ2-5, is GAGVSQSPSNKVTEKGKDVELRCDPISGHTALYWYRQSLGQGLEFLIYFQGNSAPDKSGLPSDRFSAERTGGSVSTLTIQRTQQEDSAVYLCASSFRPYQETQYFGPGTRLLVL.

The chain couples TRBV14 to TRBJ1-2; D might be TRBD1 (5 bases). Trimming cost V 2 bases and J 5 bases, with 15 bases left between them. The CDR3 totals 15 residues. Germline CDR1 SGHDN, CDR2 FVKESK. The CDR3 here is CASSQPGELGYGYTF. The CDR3 bases are TGTGCCAGCAGCCAACCGGGGGAACTGGGATATGGCTACACCTTC.

The chain carries TRBV5-1 and TRBJ2-2; weak D call: TRBD2 (5 bases). CDR3 length: 19 residues. V shed 0 bases and J shed 5 bases, with 23 bases lying between them. CDR1 SGHRS and CDR2 YFSETQ come from the germline V gene. CDR3 DNA sequence: TGCGCCAGCAGCTTGGAGCGGCTCTCCGTGGGAAAGGGAACCGGGGAGCTGTTTTTT. It specifies CASSLERLSVGKGTGELFF. Filled out from reference TRBV5-1 and TRBJ2-2, the complete variable domain reads KAGVTQTPRYLIKTRGQQVTLSCSPISGHRSVSWYQQTPGQGLQFLFEYFSETQRNKGNFPGRFSGRQFSNSRSEMNVSTLELGDSALYLCASSLERLSVGKGTGELFFGEGSRLTVL.

The chain recombines TRBV7-9 with TRBJ2-1; a weak D match, TRBD2 (6 bases). Germline loops: CDR1 SEHNR, CDR2 FQNEAQ (reference sequence). Trimming shortened V by 7 bases and J by 4 bases, and 20 bases separated the two germline ends. The CDR3 has 16 residues. Here the CDR3 reads CASTPYEPSAYNEQFF. CDR3 DNA: TGTGCCAGCACCCCTTATGAGCCTAGCGCGTACAATGAGCAGTTCTTC.

The J gene is TRBJ2-3, the V gene TRBV4-3; 14 nucleotides match TRBD2. Per germline, CDR1 LGHNA and CDR2 YSLEER. This CDR3 comprises 18 residues. The trim removed 1 base at V and 5 bases at J, leaving 8 bases unmatched. CDR3 protein: CASSQARTSGRQEDTQYF. CDR3 nucleotides: TGCGCCAGCAGCCAAGCTAGGACTAGCGGGAGGCAAGAAGATACGCAGTATTTT.

There are a few counts of this clone. This chain uses TRBV6-5 with TRBJ2-1; 9 positions agree with TRBD2. The CDR3 extends over 15 amino acids. The V gene's germline CDR1 is MNHEY and CDR2 SVGAGI. The junction had 13 bases not matched to a gene; V was cut back by 8 bases and J by 8 bases. CDR3: CASEAGRGGRDEQFF. In DNA form, the CDR3 reads TGTGCCAGCGAGGCGGGGCGGGGGGGCAGAGATGAGCAGTTCTTC.

The V gene is TRBV6-9, the J gene TRBJ1-5; D is unclear. The CDR3 runs 16 residues. The germline V gene has CDR1 MNHGY and CDR2 SVAAGI. V was trimmed by 0 bases and J by 5 bases, leaving 14 bases between them. Here the CDR3 DNA reads TGTGCCAGCAGTTATTCTCCTAATAGGGATGATCAGCCCCAGCATTTT. Translating it yields CASSYSPNRDDQPQHF.

CDR3 loop: CASRAVGDSGNTIYF. The CDR3 DNA sequence: TGCGCCAGCAGGGCGGTCGGCGACTCTGGAAACACCATATATTTT. V usage is TRBV5-1 and J usage is TRBJ1-3; unclear D gene. The V end was cut by 5 bases, the J end by 0 bases, with 12 bases between. CDR1 and CDR2 from the germline V gene are SGHRS and YFSETQ. The CDR3 is 15 residues long.

This clone appeared a few times. The rearrangement joins TRBV30 to TRBJ2-7; D ambiguous. The CDR3 has 13 residues. Germline CDR1 GTSNPN, CDR2 SVGIG (reference sequence). V was shortened by 6 bases and J by 0 bases, with 12 bases between the two germline ends. The CDR3 region has the DNA TGTGCCTGCCGAAAGACGAGCTCCTACGAGCAGTACTTC. As protein: CACRKTSSYEQYF.

V usage is TRBV6-2 or TRBV6-3 and J usage is TRBJ2-7, with 10 nucleotides matching TRBD1. The trim removed 4 bases at V and 6 bases at J, leaving 9 bases unmatched. Germline V gene sequence: CDR1 MNHEY, CDR2 SVGEGT. The CDR3 extends over 15 amino acids. The CDR3 reads CASSSDRGLGFEQYF. The CDR3 region has the DNA TGTGCCAGCAGTTCCGACAGGGGGCTGGGATTCGAGCAGTACTTC.

The chain has TRBV6-6 and TRBJ1-2; TRBD1 might be the D (5 bases). The CDR3 consists of 16 residues. Germline values: CDR1 MNHNY, CDR2 SVGAGI (reference sequence). Between the trimmed V and J ends, which lost 7 bases and 7 bases, there was a span of 25 bases. The CDR3 sequence: CASTFSHIGGWGGYTF. The CDR3 DNA reads TGTGCCAGCACCTTCAGTCATATCGGGGGTTGGGGTGGCTACACCTTC.

This rearrangement joins TRBV19 to TRBJ2-1; unclear D gene. Germline V gene lookup returns CDR1 LNHDA and CDR2 SQIVND (reference sequence). This CDR3 contains 14 residues. V lost 4 bases and J lost 0, with 7 bases in between. CDR3 protein: CASSSMSSYNEQFF. CDR3 DNA: TGTGCCAGTAGTAGTATGAGCTCCTACAATGAGCAGTTCTTC. The complete variable domain, with remaining parts taken from reference TRBV19 and TRBJ2-1, reads DGGITQSPKYLFRKEGQNVTLSCEQNLNHDAMYWYRQDPGQGLRLIYYSQIVNDFQKGDIAEGYSVSREKKESFPLTVTSAQKNPTAFYLCASSSMSSYNEQFFGPGTRLTVL.

J is TRBJ2-1 and V is TRBV28; 9 positions agree with TRBD1. The CDR3 has 15 amino acids. The trim removed 9 bases at V and 12 bases at J, leaving 18 bases unmatched. CDR1 and CDR2 (germline): MDHEN, SYDVKM. CDR3 sequence reads: CASGSPGQGPGVQFF. CDR3 bases: TGTGCCAGTGGATCTCCGGGACAGGGCCCGGGTGTGCAGTTCTTC.